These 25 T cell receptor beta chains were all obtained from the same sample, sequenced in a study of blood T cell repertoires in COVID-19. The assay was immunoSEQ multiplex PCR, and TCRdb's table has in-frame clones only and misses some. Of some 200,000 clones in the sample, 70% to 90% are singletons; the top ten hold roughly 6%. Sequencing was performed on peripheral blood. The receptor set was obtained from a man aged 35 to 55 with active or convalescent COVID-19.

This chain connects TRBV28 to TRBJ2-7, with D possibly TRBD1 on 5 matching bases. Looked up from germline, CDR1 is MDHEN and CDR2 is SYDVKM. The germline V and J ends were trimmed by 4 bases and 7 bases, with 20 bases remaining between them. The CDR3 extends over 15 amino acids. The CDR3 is CASSSDLDKAGEQYF. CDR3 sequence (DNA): TGTGCCAGCAGTTCGGATCTGGACAAGGCCGGGGAGCAGTACTTC.

The CDR3 sequence: CASSTFVSAGNTIYF. The DNA of the CDR3 is TGTGCCAGTAGTACATTTGTGTCGGCTGGAAACACCATATATTTT. The V and J genes are TRBV19 and TRBJ1-3; no clear D. Germline-derived CDR1 and CDR2 are LNHDA and SQIVND (reference sequence). V shed 4 bases and J shed 2 bases, with 12 bases lying between them. The CDR3 loop spans 15 amino acids.

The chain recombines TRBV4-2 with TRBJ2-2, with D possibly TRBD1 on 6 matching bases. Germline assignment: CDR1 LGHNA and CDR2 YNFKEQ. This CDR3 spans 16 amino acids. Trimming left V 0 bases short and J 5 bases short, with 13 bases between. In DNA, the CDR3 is TGTGCCAGCAGCCAAGATCTACAGGGTGGTACCGGGGAGCTGTTTTTT. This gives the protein CASSQDLQGGTGELFF.

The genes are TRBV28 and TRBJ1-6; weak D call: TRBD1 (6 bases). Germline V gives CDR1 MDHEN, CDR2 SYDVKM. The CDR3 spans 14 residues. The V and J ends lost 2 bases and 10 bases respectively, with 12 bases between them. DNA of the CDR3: TGTGCCAGCAGTTTACCGGGGGGCTTCTCACCCCTCCACTTT. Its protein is CASSLPGGFSPLHF.

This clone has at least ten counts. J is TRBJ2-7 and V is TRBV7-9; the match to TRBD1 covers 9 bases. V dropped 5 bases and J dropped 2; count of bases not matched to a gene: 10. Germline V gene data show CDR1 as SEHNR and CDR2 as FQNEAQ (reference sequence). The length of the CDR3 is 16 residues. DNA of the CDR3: TGTGCCAGCAGCCCCTCACGGGACAGGGCCACCTACGAGCAGTACTTC. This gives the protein CASSPSRDRATYEQYF.

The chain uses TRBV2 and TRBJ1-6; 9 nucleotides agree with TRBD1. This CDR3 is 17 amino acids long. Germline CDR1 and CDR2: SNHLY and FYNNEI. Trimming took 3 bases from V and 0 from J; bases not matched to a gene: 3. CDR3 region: CASSDGTGSSYNSPLHF. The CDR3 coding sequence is TGTGCCAGCAGTGACGGGACAGGGAGCTCCTATAATTCACCCCTCCACTTT.

CDR3 coding DNA: TGTGCCAGCCTGAGGGACAGCTACAATGAGCAGTTCTTC. It encodes CASLRDSYNEQFF. This chain links TRBV6-6 with TRBJ2-1; the match to TRBD1 covers 7 bases. There are 13 residues in the CDR3. The junction had 4 bases not matched to a gene; V was cut back by 8 bases and J by 3 bases. CDR1 and CDR2 (germline): MNHNY, SVGAGI (reference sequence).

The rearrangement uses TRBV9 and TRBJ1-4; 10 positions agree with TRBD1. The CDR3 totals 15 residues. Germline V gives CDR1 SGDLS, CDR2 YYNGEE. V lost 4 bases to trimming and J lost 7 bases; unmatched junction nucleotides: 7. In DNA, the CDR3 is TGTGCCAGCAGCACACGACAGGGGGCATTTGAAAAACTGTTTTTT. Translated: CASSTRQGAFEKLFF. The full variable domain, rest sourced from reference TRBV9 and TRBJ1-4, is DSGVTQTPKHLITATGQRVTLRCSPRSGDLSVYWYQQSLDQGLQFLIQYYNGEERAKGNILERFSAQQFPDLHSELNLSSLELGDSALYFCASSTRQGAFEKLFFGSGTQLSVL.

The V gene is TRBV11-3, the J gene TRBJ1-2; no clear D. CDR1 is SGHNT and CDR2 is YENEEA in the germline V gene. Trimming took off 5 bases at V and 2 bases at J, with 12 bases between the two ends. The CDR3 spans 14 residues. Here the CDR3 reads CASSPGVENYGYTF. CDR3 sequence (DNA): TGTGCCAGCAGCCCCGGGGTTGAGAACTATGGCTACACCTTC.

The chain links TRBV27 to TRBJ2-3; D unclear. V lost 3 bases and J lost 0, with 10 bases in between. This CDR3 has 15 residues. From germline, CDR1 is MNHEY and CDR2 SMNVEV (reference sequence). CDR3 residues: CASSFSSVSTDTQYF. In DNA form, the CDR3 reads TGTGCCAGCAGTTTCTCGTCGGTTAGCACAGATACGCAGTATTTT.

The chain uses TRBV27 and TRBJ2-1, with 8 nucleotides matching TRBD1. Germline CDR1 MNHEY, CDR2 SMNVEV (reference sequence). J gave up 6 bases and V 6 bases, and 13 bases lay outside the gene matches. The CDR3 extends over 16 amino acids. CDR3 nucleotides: TGTGCCAGCAGGGAGGACAGGGCGTTTTTTCGCAATGAGCAGTTCTTC. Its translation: CASREDRAFFRNEQFF.

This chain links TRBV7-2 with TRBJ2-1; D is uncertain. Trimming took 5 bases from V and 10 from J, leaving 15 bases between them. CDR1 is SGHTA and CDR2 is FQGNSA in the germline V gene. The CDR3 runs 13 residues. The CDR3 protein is CASSLRGLPEQFF. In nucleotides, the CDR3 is TGTGCCAGCAGCCTACGCGGCCTTCCGGAGCAGTTCTTC.

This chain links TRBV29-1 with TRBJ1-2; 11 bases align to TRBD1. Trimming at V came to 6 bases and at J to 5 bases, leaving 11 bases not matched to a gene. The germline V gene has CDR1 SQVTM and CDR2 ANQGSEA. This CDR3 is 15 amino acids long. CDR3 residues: CSVGVGTGGLYGYTF. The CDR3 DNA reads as TGCAGCGTGGGAGTCGGGACAGGGGGATTATATGGCTACACCTTC.

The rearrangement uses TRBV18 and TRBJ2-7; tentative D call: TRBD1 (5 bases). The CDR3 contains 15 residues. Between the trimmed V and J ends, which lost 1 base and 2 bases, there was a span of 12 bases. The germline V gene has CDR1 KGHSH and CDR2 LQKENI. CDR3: CASSPQGNSAYEQYF. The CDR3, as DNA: TGTGCCAGCTCACCACAGGGGAACAGTGCCTACGAGCAGTACTTC.

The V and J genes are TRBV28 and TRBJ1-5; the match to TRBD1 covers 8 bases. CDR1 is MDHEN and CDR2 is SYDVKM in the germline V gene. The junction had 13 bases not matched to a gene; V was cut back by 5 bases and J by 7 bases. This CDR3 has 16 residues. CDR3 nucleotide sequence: TGTGCCAGCAGTCCCTACCGGACAGGGCCCTCGCAGCCCCAGCATTTT. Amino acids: CASSPYRTGPSQPQHF.

Here the CDR3 reads CASSQTLAGEQYF. CDR3 coding DNA: TGTGCCAGCAGCCAAACACTAGCCGGCGAGCAGTACTTC. V and J are TRBV3-1 (or the pseudogene TRBV3-2) and TRBJ2-7; a weak D match, TRBD2 (6 bases). V dropped 2 bases and J dropped 6 bases, with 11 bases sitting between them. The germline CDR1 and CDR2 sequences are LGHDT and YNNKEL (reference sequence). The CDR3 is made up of 13 amino acids.

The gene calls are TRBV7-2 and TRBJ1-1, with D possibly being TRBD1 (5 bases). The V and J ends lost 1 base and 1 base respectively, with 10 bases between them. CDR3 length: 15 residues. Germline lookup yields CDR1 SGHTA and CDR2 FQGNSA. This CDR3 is CASSLGSGWNTEAFF. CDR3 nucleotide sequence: TGTGCCAGCAGCTTAGGGTCAGGGTGGAACACTGAAGCTTTCTTT. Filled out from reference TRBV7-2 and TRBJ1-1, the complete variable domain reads GAGVSQSPSNKVTEKGKDVELRCDPISGHTALYWYRQSLGQGLEFLIYFQGNSAPDKSGLPSDRFSAERTGGSVSTLTIQRTQQEDSAVYLCASSLGSGWNTEAFFGQGTRLTVV.

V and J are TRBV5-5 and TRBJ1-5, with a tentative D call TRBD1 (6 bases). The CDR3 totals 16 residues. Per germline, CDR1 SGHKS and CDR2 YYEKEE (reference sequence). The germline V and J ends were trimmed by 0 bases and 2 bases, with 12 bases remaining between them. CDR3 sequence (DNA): TGTGCCAGCAGCTTGGTGCCGGACAGCCGCAATCAGCCCCAGCATTTT. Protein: CASSLVPDSRNQPQHF.

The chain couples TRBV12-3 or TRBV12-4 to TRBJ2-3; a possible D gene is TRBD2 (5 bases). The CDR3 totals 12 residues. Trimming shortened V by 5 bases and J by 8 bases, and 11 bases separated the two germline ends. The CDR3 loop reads CASSEGLLTQYF. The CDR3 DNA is TGTGCCAGCAGTGAGGGTCTACTTACGCAGTATTTT.

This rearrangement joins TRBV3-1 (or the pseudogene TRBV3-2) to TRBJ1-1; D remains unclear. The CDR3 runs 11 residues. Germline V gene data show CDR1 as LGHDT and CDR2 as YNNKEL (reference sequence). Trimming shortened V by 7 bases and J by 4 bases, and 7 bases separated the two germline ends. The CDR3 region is CASTHLTEAFF. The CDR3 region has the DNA TGTGCCAGCACCCACCTCACTGAAGCTTTCTTT.

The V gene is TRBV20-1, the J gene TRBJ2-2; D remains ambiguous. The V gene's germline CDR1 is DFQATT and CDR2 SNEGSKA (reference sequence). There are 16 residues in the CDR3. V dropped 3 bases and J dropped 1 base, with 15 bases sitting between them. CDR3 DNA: TGCAGTGCTAGTGTTATGGCTGTACAGAACACCGGGGAGCTGTTTTTT. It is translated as CSASVMAVQNTGELFF.

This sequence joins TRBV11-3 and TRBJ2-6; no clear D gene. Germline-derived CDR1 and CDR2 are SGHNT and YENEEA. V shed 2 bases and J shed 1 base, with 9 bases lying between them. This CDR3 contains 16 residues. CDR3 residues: CASSLRSKSGANVLTF. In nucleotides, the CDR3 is TGTGCCAGCAGCTTAAGGAGTAAGTCTGGGGCCAACGTCCTGACTTTC.

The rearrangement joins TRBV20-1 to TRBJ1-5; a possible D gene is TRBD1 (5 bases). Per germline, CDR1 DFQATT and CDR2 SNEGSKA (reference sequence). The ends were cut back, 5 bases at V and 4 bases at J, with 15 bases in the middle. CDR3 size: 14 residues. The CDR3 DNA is TGCAGTGCTGGTGACTCGGGGGGGAATCAGCCCCAGCATTTT. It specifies CSAGDSGGNQPQHF.

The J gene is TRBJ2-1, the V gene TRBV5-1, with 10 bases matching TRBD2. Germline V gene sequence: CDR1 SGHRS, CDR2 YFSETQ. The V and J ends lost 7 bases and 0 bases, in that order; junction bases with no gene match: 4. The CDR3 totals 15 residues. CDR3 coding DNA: TGCGCCAGCTCTAGCGGGGGACTCTCCTACAATGAGCAGTTCTTC. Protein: CASSSGGLSYNEQFF.

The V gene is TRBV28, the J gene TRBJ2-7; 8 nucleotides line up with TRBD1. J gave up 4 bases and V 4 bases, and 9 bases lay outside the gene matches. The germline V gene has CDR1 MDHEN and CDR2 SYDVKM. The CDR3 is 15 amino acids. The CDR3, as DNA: TGTGCCAGCAGTTACTACAGGGGACAGGCTTACGAGCAGTACTTC. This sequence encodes CASSYYRGQAYEQYF.